The 32 T cell receptor beta chains given below trace back to one sample, sequenced in a study of breast tumors, draining lymph nodes, adjacent tissues. TCRdb re-derived calls from the multiplex PCR reads in MiXCR, one entry per CDR3 protein. The table records about 140,000 distinct CDR3 sequences, approximately 32% of them present only once. Breast cancer patients provided tissue from their axillary draining lymph nodes. Material for sequencing was axillary lymph node tissue. Source of these receptors: a female donor with breast cancer. Some clones in this sample may be carry-over from other donors' samples.

The J gene is TRBJ2-3, the V gene TRBV12-3 or TRBV12-4; no clear D gene. The CDR3 extends over 11 amino acids. Trimming took 6 bases from V and 11 from J, leaving 12 bases between them. Here the CDR3 reads CASSANNEQYF. CDR3 nucleotide sequence: TGTGCCAGCAGCGCCAACAATGAGCAGTATTTT.

This clonotype was detected ten times or more. The chain recombines TRBV12-3 or TRBV12-4 with TRBJ1-2, with D possibly matching TRBD1 (6 bases). V shed 6 bases and J shed 7 bases, with 15 bases lying between them. The CDR3 contains 13 residues. CDR3 protein: CASREQGSVGYTF. CDR3 bases: TGTGCCAGCAGAGAACAGGGTAGTGTTGGCTACACCTTC.

The chain joins TRBV11-2 to TRBJ1-4; weak D call: TRBD1 (5 bases). Germline V gene lookup returns CDR1 SGHAT and CDR2 FQNNGV. The V and J ends lost 3 bases and 10 bases respectively, with 18 bases between them. This CDR3 spans 15 amino acids. The CDR3 region is CASSFTPRGRGKLFF. In DNA, the CDR3 is TGTGCCAGCAGCTTTACCCCGAGGGGTAGAGGAAAACTGTTTTTT. The full variable domain, completed using reference TRBV11-2 and TRBJ1-4, is EAGVAQSPRYKIIEKRQSVAFWCNPISGHATLYWYQQILGQGPKLLIQFQNNGVVDDSQLPKDRFSAERLKGVDSTLKIQPAKLEDSAVYLCASSFTPRGRGKLFFGSGTQLSVL.

This clonotype was found many times. This chain uses TRBV7-3 with TRBJ2-5, with 9 nucleotides matching TRBD2. The CDR3 is made up of 15 amino acids. The germline gives CDR1 SGHTA, CDR2 FQGTGA. J lost 5 bases, V lost 2 bases, and 6 bases had no gene match. The DNA for the CDR3 is TGTGCCAGCAGCTTAGGCGGGACTAGCCGTGAGACCCAGTACTTC. It translates to CASSLGGTSRETQYF. Complete variable domain (other parts from reference TRBV7-3 and TRBJ2-5): GAGVSQTPSNKVTEKGKYVELRCDPISGHTALYWYRQSLGQGPEFLIYFQGTGAADDSGLPNDRFFAVRPEGSVSTLKIQRTERGDSAVYLCASSLGGTSRETQYFGPGTRLLVL.

There are a few counts of this clonotype. One base away lies a much larger clone, so this may be a sequencing read error. J is TRBJ2-1 and V is TRBV9; 8 nucleotides align to TRBD2. The CDR3 is 15 amino acids. Germline-derived CDR1 and CDR2 are SGDLS and YYNGEE. The CDR3 DNA sequence: TGTGCCTGCAGCGTAGAAGGCGGGGGGAACAATGAGCAGTTCTTC. It is translated as CACSVEGGGNNEQFF.

This clonotype has a handful of counts. This could be a read error, since a much larger clone is one nucleotide away. V is TRBV11-2 and J is TRBJ2-2, with D perhaps given as TRBD1 or TRBD2 (5 bases each). This CDR3 comprises 17 residues. Germline values: CDR1 SGHAT, CDR2 FQNNGV. Trimming left V 2 bases short and J 6 bases short, with 19 bases between. CDR3 sequence (DNA): TGTGCCAGCAGCTTAATATCCAGGGCGCGCGGGCCCGGGGAGCTGTTTTTT. Residues: CASSLISRARGPGELFF.

This clonotype was counted many times. The chain uses TRBV9 and TRBJ1-2; 7 bases are a match to TRBD1. This CDR3 is 15 amino acids long. CDR1 and CDR2 from the germline V gene are SGDLS and YYNGEE. Trimming cost V 3 bases and J 3 bases; bases outside gene matches: 8. The DNA for the CDR3 is TGTGCCAGCAGCGCGCGGACAGGAGGGGACTATGGCTACACCTTC. It codes for CASSARTGGDYGYTF.

This clonotype has only a few counts. The genes are TRBV5-4 and TRBJ1-6, with 7 bases matching TRBD1. Germline loops: CDR1 SGHNT, CDR2 YYREEE (reference sequence). The CDR3 is 15 amino acids. V was clipped by 4 bases and J by 7 bases; unmatched bases: 8. The chain's CDR3 is CASSHEQGFNSPLHF. The DNA for the CDR3 is TGTGCCAGCAGCCACGAACAGGGGTTCAATTCACCCCTCCACTTT.

The chain links TRBV7-2 to TRBJ2-5; TRBD1 might be the D (5 bases). Germline values: CDR1 SGHTA, CDR2 FQGNSA. The CDR3 sequence is 13 residues long. V shed 5 bases and J shed 9 bases, with 16 bases lying between them. Here the CDR3 reads CASSEQANQPQYF. The CDR3 DNA sequence: TGTGCCAGCAGCGAACAGGCAAATCAGCCCCAGTACTTC. Supplemented by reference TRBV7-2 and TRBJ2-5, the full variable domain reads GAGVSQSPSNKVTEKGKDVELRCDPISGHTALYWYRQSLGQGLEFLIYFQGNSAPDKSGLPSDRFSAERTGGSVSTLTIQRTQQEDSAVYLCASSEQANQPQYFGPGTRLLVL.

This clonotype was seen a handful of times. The chain carries TRBV7-8 and TRBJ1-1; D remains ambiguous. Germline-derived CDR1 and CDR2 are SGHVS and FQNEAQ. The V gene lost 1 base and the J gene lost 5 bases, with 8 bases spanning the gap. The CDR3 sequence is 13 residues long. CDR3: CASSLVTFTEAFF. The CDR3 DNA reads as TGTGCCAGCAGCTTAGTCACGTTTACTGAAGCTTTCTTT.

Of note for this clonotype: Possible read error: a much larger clone is one base away. This chain links TRBV6-1 with TRBJ2-7; D possibly corresponds to TRBD1 (5 bases). The length of the CDR3 is 14 residues. Trimming shortened V by 5 bases and J by 3 bases, and 14 bases separated the two germline ends. Germline assignment: CDR1 MNHNS and CDR2 SASEGT. The DNA of the CDR3 is TGTGCCAGCAGTCTGGGCAGGGCCCACTACGAGCAGTACTTC. It translates to CASSLGRAHYEQYF.

This clonotype was picked up many times. The CDR3 region has the DNA TGTGCCAGCAGCCCTGGGACTAGCGGGGGGCCAGATACGCAGTATTTT. Protein product: CASSPGTSGGPDTQYF. This sequence joins TRBV7-9 and TRBJ2-3, with 15 bases identical to TRBD2. The trim removed 5 bases at V and 4 bases at J, leaving 4 bases unmatched. The CDR3 is made up of 16 amino acids. Per the germline V gene, CDR1 is SEHNR and CDR2 is FQNEAQ (reference sequence).

This clonotype was seen repeatedly, ten times or more. V usage is TRBV7-6 and J usage is TRBJ1-5; 8 bases align to TRBD1. Germline V gene sequence: CDR1 SGHVS, CDR2 FNYEAQ. The CDR3 spans 15 residues. Unmatched junction bases numbered 10, after V lost 5 bases and J lost 7 bases. CDR3 DNA sequence: TGTGCCAGCAGCCAGGGACAGGCCGCCGGGCAGCCCCAGCATTTT. It codes for CASSQGQAAGQPQHF. The full variable domain, in which reference TRBV7-6 and TRBJ1-5 provide the parts outside the CDR3, is GAGVSQSPRYKVTKRGQDVALRCDPISGHVSLYWYRQALGQGPEFLTYFNYEAQQDKSGLPNDRFSAERPEGSISTLTIQRTEQRDSAMYRCASSQGQAAGQPQHFGDGTRLSIL.

This clonotype was seen ten or more times. A read error may account for a junction end that differs from germline. V usage is TRBV7-7 and J usage is TRBJ2-5; 8 bases line up with TRBD1. Germline V gives CDR1 SSHAT, CDR2 FNYEAQ (reference sequence). The CDR3 has 13 residues. Here the CDR3 reads CASSLDRGETQYF. CDR3 nucleotide sequence: TGTGCTAGCAGCCTCGACAGGGGAGAGACCCAGTACTTC.

This clonotype was seen ten or more times. This chain uses TRBV7-8 with TRBJ1-3, with D unclear. Germline V CDR1 and CDR2: SGHVS, FQNEAQ. This CDR3 contains 15 residues. V lost 1 base, J lost 0 bases, and 7 bases lay in between. The DNA of the CDR3 is TGTGCCAGCAGCTTAGAGCGGGTCTCTGGAAACACCATATATTTT. Translating it yields CASSLERVSGNTIYF.

The table lists this clonotype with many counts. This chain links TRBV12-3 or TRBV12-4 with TRBJ2-2, with D perhaps TRBD2 (5 bases). The CDR3 runs to 15 residues. Between the trimmed V and J ends, which lost 3 bases and 0 bases, there was a span of 8 bases. CDR3 sequence reads: CASSFLRANTGELFF. For the CDR3, the DNA is TGTGCCAGCAGTTTCCTGCGGGCGAACACCGGGGAGCTGTTTTTT.

This clonotype was recorded many times. The chain combines TRBV18 with TRBJ1-2; 7 bases fit TRBD1. V was clipped by 5 bases and J by 3 bases; unmatched bases: 9. The CDR3 is 15 amino acids. Germline CDR1 is KGHSH and CDR2 is LQKENI. CDR3 bases: TGTGCCAGCTCAACCGGACAGGTGCTTTACTATGGCTACACCTTC. Translating it yields CASSTGQVLYYGYTF.

Many counts were recorded for this clonotype. The V gene is TRBV28, the J gene TRBJ2-7, with a possible D match to TRBD1 (5 bases). V shed 10 bases and J shed 3 bases, with 16 bases lying between them. Looked up from germline, CDR1 is MDHEN and CDR2 is SYDVKM. There are 13 residues in the CDR3. The CDR3 here is CATQPQANYEQYF. CDR3 sequence (DNA): TGTGCCACCCAACCACAGGCTAACTACGAGCAGTACTTC.

The chain links TRBV12-3 or TRBV12-4 to TRBJ2-4; D is possibly TRBD1 (5 bases). V was clipped by 2 bases and J by 0 bases, with 5 bases between them. This CDR3 is built from 14 residues. The CDR3, as DNA: TGTGCCAGCAGTTTAAGGGGAGCCAAAAACATTCAGTACTTC. Its translation is CASSLRGAKNIQYF.

The chain recombines TRBV12-3 or TRBV12-4 with TRBJ1-2, with 11 bases fitting TRBD1. The CDR3 length is 14 residues. V shed 6 bases and J 6 bases; nucleotides not matched to a gene: 6. CDR3 sequence reads: CASSRGQGAHGYTF. The CDR3 coding sequence is TGTGCCAGCAGCCGCGGACAGGGGGCGCATGGCTACACCTTC.

Ten or more counts support this clonotype. The chain uses TRBV6-1 and TRBJ1-5, with D possibly matching TRBD1 (5 bases). CDR1 and CDR2 from the germline V gene are MNHNS and SASEGT. This CDR3 has 14 residues. The ends were cut back, 0 bases at V and 6 bases at J, with 9 bases in the middle. CDR3 bases: TGTGCCAGCAGTGAAGCCGGGGGGAGTCAGCCCCAGCATTTT. Translated: CASSEAGGSQPQHF.

There are many counts of this clonotype. The rearrangement links TRBV27 to TRBJ1-6; perhaps TRBD1 as D (6 bases). From germline, CDR1 is MNHEY and CDR2 SMNVEV (reference sequence). The CDR3 sequence is 15 residues long. V lost 2 bases, J lost 3 bases, and 8 bases lay in between. CDR3 amino acids: CASSLGTSYNSPLHF. The CDR3 DNA sequence: TGTGCCAGCAGTTTAGGGACAAGCTATAATTCACCCCTCCACTTT.

This clonotype was picked up many times. The rearrangement uses TRBV3-1 and TRBJ2-1, with 8 bases lining up with TRBD1. Germline values: CDR1 LGHDT, CDR2 YNNKEL (reference sequence). This CDR3 is 15 amino acids long. The J segment lost 6 bases and the V segment lost 2 bases, leaving 6 bases of the junction unmatched. The chain's CDR3 is CASSQQDRGGNEQFF. The CDR3 DNA reads as TGTGCCAGCAGCCAACAAGACAGGGGTGGCAATGAGCAGTTCTTC.

Worth noting for this clonotype: At one end the junction does not follow the germline gene, possibly because of a read error. The chain carries TRBV29-1 and TRBJ2-3; D may be TRBD1 (5 bases). This CDR3 region has 12 residues. Germline V lookup: CDR1 SQVTM, CDR2 ANQGSEA. This CDR3 reads CSAGHFTGTQYF. In DNA form, the CDR3 reads TGCAGCGCTGGACACTTCACAGGTACGCAGTATTTT.

This clonotype was seen once. One end of the junction does not line up with germline, which may come from a read error. V is TRBV12-3 or TRBV12-4 and J is TRBJ1-1, with no clear D. The CDR3 is made up of 16 amino acids. CDR3: CASGFLRPRGNTEAFF. The CDR3 DNA reads as TGTGCCAGCGGTTTTTTGAGACCCCGAGGGAACACTGAAGCTTTCTTT.

This clonotype was counted ten times or more. The CDR3 DNA reads TGTGCCAGCAGCCCCCCTAGCGCCGACGAGCAGTACGTC. It is translated as CASSPPSADEQYV. The chain recombines TRBV7-9 with TRBJ2-7; TRBD2 is a possible D gene (6 bases). The germline CDR1 and CDR2 sequences are SEHNR and FQNEAQ (reference sequence). The germline V and J ends were trimmed by 5 bases and 5 bases, with 13 bases remaining between them. The CDR3 sequence is 13 residues long.

This clonotype came up many times. This chain uses TRBV6-1 with TRBJ2-3; 7 bases line up with TRBD1. Germline CDR1 is MNHNS and CDR2 is SASEGT. J gave up 2 bases and V 6 bases, and 8 bases lay outside the gene matches. The CDR3 runs 15 residues. The CDR3 region is CASSLQGTNTDTQYF. The CDR3 nucleotides read TGTGCCAGCAGCCTACAGGGGACCAACACAGATACGCAGTATTTT.

The chain joins TRBV11-2 to TRBJ1-1; D gene unclear. Deletions cut 4 bases from V and 4 bases from J, with 13 bases between. CDR3 size: 14 residues. Germline loops: CDR1 SGHAT, CDR2 FQNNGV. CDR3 amino acids: CASSSSDRGTEAFF. The CDR3 coding sequence is TGTGCCAGCAGCTCCTCTGACCGGGGCACTGAAGCTTTCTTT.

This chain connects TRBV2 to TRBJ2-1, with 12 positions matching TRBD2. The CDR3 is 16 amino acids. CDR1 SNHLY and CDR2 FYNNEI come from the germline V gene. Trimming cost V 5 bases and J 2 bases; bases outside gene matches: 4. CDR3 bases: TGTGCCAGCAGTCAACTAGCGGGGGGCACCTACAATGAGCAGTTCTTC. As protein: CASSQLAGGTYNEQFF.

Remarks on this clonotype: Relative to the germline gene, one junction end is altered; a read error may explain this. The chain recombines TRBV19 with TRBJ2-2; tentatively, D is TRBD1 or TRBD2 (5 bases each). This CDR3 spans 16 amino acids. The V gene's germline CDR1 is LNHDA and CDR2 SQIVND (reference sequence). Here the CDR3 DNA reads TGTGCCAGCAGAAGATATCAGGGTGAGCACACCGGGGAGCTGCTTTTT. Translated: CASRRYQGEHTGELLF.

This clonotype was observed a handful of times. V usage is TRBV20-1 and J usage is TRBJ1-1; a possible D gene is TRBD1 (5 bases). Germline CDR1 and CDR2: DFQATT and SNEGSKA (reference sequence). V lost 2 bases and J lost 4, with 17 bases in between. The CDR3 is 15 residues long. CDR3 residues: CSARSGGGFATEAFF. As DNA, the CDR3 is TGCAGTGCTAGATCGGGGGGAGGTTTTGCCACTGAAGCTTTCTTT.

The DNA for the CDR3 is TGCAGTGCTAGGGGGGGACTAGCGGGGGGGCAGTCGCACACAGATACGCAGTATTTT. Translation gives CSARGGLAGGQSHTDTQYF. The V and J genes are TRBV20-1 and TRBJ2-3, with 16 positions matching TRBD2. Germline CDR1 is DFQATT and CDR2 is SNEGSKA (reference sequence). V was clipped by 3 bases and J by 2 bases; unmatched bases: 11. The CDR3 is 19 residues long.